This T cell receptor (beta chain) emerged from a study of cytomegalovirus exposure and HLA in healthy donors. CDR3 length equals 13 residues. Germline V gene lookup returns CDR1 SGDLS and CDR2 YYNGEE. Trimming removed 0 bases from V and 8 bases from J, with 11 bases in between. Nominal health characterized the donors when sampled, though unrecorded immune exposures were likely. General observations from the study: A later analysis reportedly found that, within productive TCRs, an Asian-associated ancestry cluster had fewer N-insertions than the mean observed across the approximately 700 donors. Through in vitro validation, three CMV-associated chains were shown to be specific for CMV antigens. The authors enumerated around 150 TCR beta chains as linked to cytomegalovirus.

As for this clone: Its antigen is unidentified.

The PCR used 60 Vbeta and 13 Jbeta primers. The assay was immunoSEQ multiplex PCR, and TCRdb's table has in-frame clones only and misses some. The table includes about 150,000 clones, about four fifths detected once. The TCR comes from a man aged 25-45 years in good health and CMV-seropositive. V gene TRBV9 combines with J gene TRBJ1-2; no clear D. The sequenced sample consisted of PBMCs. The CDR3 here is CASSVAEGGGYTF. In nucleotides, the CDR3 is TGTGCCAGCAGCGTAGCCGAGGGCGGGGGCTACACCTTC.